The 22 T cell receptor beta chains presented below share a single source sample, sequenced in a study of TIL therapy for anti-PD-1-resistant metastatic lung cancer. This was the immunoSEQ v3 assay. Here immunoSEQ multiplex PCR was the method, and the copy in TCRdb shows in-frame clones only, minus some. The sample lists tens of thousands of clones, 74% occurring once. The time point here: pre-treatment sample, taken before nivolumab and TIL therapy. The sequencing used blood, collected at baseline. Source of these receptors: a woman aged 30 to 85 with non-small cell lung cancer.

The CDR3 loop reads CATSSGGSSRYTF. Written as DNA, the CDR3 is TGTGCCACCAGCAGCGGTGGCAGTTCTCGCTACACCTTC. This chain joins TRBV15 and TRBJ1-2, with no clear D. V lost 3 bases, J lost 9 bases, and 14 bases lay in between. The germline V gene encodes CDR1 LNHNV and CDR2 YYDKDF (reference sequence). This CDR3 spans 13 amino acids.

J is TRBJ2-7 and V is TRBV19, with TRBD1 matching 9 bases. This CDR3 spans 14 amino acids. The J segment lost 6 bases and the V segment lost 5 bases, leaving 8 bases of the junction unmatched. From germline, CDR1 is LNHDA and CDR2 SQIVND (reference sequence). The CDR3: CASSPGQGLFEQYF. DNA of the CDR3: TGTGCCAGTAGTCCGGGACAGGGTCTTTTCGAGCAGTACTTC.

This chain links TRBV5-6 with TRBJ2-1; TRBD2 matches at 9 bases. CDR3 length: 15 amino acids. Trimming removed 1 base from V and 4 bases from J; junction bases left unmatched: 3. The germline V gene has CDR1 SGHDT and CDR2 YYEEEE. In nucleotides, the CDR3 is TGTGCCAGCAGCTTGTTAGCGGGAGTTTACAATGAGCAGTTCTTC. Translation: CASSLLAGVYNEQFF.

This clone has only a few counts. The CDR3 DNA is TGTGCCAGCAGCTCAACAGGTCCCGTAGCCAAAAACATTCAGTACTTC. It translates to CASSSTGPVAKNIQYF. The chain couples TRBV7-9 to TRBJ2-4, with a weak D call TRBD1 (5 bases). There are 16 residues in the CDR3. The V end lost 4 bases, the J end lost 0 bases, and 13 bases lay between the germline ends. Germline-derived CDR1 and CDR2 are SEHNR and FQNEAQ (reference sequence).

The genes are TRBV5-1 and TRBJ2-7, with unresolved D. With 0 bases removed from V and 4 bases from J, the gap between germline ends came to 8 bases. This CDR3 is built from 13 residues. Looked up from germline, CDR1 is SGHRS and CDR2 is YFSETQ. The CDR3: CASSLGRIYEQYF. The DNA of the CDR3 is TGCGCCAGCAGCTTGGGAAGGATTTACGAGCAGTACTTC.

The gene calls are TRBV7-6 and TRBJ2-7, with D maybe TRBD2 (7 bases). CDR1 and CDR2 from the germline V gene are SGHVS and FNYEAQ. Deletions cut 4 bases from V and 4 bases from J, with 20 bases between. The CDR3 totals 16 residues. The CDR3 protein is CASSSRGGRASYEQYF. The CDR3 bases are TGTGCCAGCAGCTCCAGGGGTGGGAGGGCCAGTTACGAGCAGTACTTC.

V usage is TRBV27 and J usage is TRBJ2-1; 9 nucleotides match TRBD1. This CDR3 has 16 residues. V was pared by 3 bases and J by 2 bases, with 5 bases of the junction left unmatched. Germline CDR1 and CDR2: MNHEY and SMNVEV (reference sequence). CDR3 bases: TGTGCCAGCAGTTTCCAGGACAGGGGACCCTACAATGAGCAGTTCTTC. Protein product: CASSFQDRGPYNEQFF.

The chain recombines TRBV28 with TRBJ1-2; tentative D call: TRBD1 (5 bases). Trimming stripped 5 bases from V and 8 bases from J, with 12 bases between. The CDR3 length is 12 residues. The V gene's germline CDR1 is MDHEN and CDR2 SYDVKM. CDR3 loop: CASSPRVWGYTF. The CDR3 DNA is TGTGCCAGCAGTCCCAGGGTTTGGGGCTACACCTTC.

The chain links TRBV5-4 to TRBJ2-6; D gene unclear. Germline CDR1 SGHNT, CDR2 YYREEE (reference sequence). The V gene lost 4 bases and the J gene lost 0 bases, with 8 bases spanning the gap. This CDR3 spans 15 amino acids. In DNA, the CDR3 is TGTGCCAGCAGCGAGGATCTCTCTGGGGCCAACGTCCTGACTTTC. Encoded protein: CASSEDLSGANVLTF.

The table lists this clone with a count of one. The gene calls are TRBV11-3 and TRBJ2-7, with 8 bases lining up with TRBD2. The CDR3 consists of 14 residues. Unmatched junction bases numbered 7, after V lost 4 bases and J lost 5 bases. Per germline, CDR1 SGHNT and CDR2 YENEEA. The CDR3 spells CASSYRHGRDEQYF. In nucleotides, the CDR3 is TGTGCCAGCAGCTACAGGCACGGGAGGGACGAGCAGTACTTC.

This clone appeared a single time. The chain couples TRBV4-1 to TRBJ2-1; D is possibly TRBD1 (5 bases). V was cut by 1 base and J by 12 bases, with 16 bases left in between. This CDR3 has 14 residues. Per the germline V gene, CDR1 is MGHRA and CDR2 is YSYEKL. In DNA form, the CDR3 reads TGCGCCAGCAGCCAAGTACAGGCAACCGTGGGGCAGTTCTTC. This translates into CASSQVQATVGQFF.

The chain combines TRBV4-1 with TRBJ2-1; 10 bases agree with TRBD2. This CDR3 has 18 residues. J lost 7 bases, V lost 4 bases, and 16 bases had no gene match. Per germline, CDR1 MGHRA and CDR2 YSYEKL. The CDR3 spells CASSPLGKRGGVGNEQFF. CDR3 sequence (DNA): TGCGCCAGCAGCCCCTTGGGCAAGCGGGGGGGAGTGGGGAATGAGCAGTTCTTC.

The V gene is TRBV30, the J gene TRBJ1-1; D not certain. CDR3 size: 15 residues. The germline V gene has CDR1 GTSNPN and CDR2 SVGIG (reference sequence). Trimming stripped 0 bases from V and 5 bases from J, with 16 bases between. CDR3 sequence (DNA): TGTGCCTGGAGTGTGGTGACTCCGGCGGGGACTGAAGCTTTCTTT. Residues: CAWSVVTPAGTEAFF.

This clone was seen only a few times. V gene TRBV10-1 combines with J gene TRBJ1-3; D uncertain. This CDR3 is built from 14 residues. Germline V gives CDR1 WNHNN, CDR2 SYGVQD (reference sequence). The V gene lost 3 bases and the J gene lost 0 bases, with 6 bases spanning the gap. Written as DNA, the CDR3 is TGCGCCAGCAGTGACAGGAACTCTGGAAACACCATATATTTT. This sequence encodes CASSDRNSGNTIYF.

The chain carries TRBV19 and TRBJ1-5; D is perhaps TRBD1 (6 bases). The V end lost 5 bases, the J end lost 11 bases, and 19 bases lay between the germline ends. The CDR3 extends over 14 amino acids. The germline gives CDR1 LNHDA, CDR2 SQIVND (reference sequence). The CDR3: CASSGGQIGIAQHF. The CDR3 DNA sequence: TGTGCCAGTAGTGGGGGACAAATAGGGATAGCCCAGCATTTT.

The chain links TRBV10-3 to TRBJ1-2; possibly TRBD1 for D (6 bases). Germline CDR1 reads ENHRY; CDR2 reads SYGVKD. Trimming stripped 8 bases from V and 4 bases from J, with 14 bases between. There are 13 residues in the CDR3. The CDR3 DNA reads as TGTGCCATCTCAGGAGACAGGAGCTATGGCTACACCTTC. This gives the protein CAISGDRSYGYTF.

CDR3 DNA sequence: TGTGCCAGCAGGGGACTAGTCAGATATGAGCAGTTCTTC. Protein product: CASRGLVRYEQFF. This chain uses TRBV2 with TRBJ2-1; 8 positions match TRBD2. Germline V gene data show CDR1 as SNHLY and CDR2 as FYNNEI. J lost 8 bases, V lost 6 bases, and 6 bases had no gene match. The CDR3 is made up of 13 amino acids.

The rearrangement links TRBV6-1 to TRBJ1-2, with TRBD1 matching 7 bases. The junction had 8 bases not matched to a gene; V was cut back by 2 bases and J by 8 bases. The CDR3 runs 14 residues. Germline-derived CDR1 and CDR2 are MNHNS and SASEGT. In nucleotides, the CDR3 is TGTGCCAGCAGTGAACAAGACAGGGTCACAGGCTACACCTTC. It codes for CASSEQDRVTGYTF.

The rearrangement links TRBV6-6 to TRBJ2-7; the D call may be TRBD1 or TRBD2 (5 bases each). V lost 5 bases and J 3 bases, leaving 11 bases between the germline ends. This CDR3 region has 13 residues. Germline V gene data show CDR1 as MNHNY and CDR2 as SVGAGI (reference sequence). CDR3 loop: CASSRTGLYEQYF. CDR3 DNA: TGTGCCAGCAGTCGCACGGGGCTCTACGAGCAGTACTTC.

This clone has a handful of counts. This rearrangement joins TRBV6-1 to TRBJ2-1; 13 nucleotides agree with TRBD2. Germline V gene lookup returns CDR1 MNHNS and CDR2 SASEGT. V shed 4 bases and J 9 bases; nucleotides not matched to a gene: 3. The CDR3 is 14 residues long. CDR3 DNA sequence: TGTGCCAGCAGTGTACTAGCGGGAGGGGCTGAGCAGTTCTTC. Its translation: CASSVLAGGAEQFF.

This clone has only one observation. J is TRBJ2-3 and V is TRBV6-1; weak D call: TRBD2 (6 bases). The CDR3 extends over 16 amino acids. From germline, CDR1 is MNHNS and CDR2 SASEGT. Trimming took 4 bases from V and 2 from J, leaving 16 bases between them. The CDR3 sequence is CASSGRQTGDTDTQYF. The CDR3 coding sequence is TGTGCCAGCAGTGGGCGGCAGACGGGAGACACAGATACGCAGTATTTT.

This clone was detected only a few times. This CDR3 reads CASSPPPFPIYSYEQYF. DNA for the CDR3: TGTGCCAGCAGCCCGCCCCCCTTCCCCATATATAGCTACGAGCAGTACTTC. J is TRBJ2-7 and V is TRBV7-2; D unresolved. Trimming cost V 5 bases and J 3 bases, with 23 bases left between them. Germline CDR1 is SGHTA and CDR2 is FQGNSA. This CDR3 contains 17 residues.